This TCR beta chain originates from a study of PD-L1 blockade in urothelial cancer (dated by TCRdb to the late 2010s). In terms of the full investigation: All patients started therapy around 2014 and received atezolizumab 1,200 mg intravenously every 3 weeks. About 85% of the 29 patients were males with bladder-origin urothelial cancer, and about 60% of the 29 reported a prior smoking history. Patients had an ECOG performance status of 0 or 1 and had received between 0 and 3 prior chemotherapy regimens. Blood samples were analyzed 3 weeks after the start of treatment (second dose) and 6 weeks after the start of treatment. A median of roughly 140,000 T cells and 83,000 or so unique TCRs was obtained from blood samples, and a median clonality of roughly 0.074 was observed. Somatic, immune and clinical correlates of response to PD-L1 blockade with atezolizumab in urothelial cancer were the focus of an exploratory multi-omic analysis. Pretreatment tumor samples, along with matched peripheral blood serially collected before and after atezolizumab treatment, were subjected to TCR sequencing. Durable clinical benefit meant progression-free survival longer than 6 months, and TCR features were also tested against progression-free and overall survival. In the same patients, whole exome sequencing and RNA sequencing of pretreatment tumors were performed in addition to TCR sequencing. Eight to ten patients achieved durable clinical benefit and approximately 20 did not. Under 30 patients had pretreatment blood TCR-seq, roughly 24 had at least one posttreatment blood collection, and roughly 24 had tumor TCR-seq.

The investigation overall reported the following: Because of the small sample size (n ≈ 31) and the many exploratory analyses performed, the results are intended to be regarded as hypothesis-generating. A pretreatment peripheral blood TCR clonality below the median was linked to improved progression-free and overall survival. Among patients with durable benefit, tumor-associated TCR clones showed greater expansion in peripheral blood 3 weeks after treatment started (n ≈ 23, p = 0.022).

The CDR3 sequence holds 13 residues, the cysteine and phenylalanine included. Left in the record is the CDR3 DNA by itself, 39 bases read in frame from the first base. V is pruned by 4 bases and J by 6 bases, leaving 1 base of the junction without a gene match. Taken from the germline V gene, the CDR1 and CDR2 loops are ENHRY and SYGVKD. This specimen's time point label, per the study, means: pretreatment peripheral blood. A total of under 30 patients with locally advanced or metastatic urothelial carcinoma, treated at Memorial Sloan Kettering on a trial protocol, made up the cohort. Peripheral blood mononuclear cells were collected from each patient pretreatment and during treatment, giving between 1 and 8 total time points per patient. The Qiagen DNeasy Blood extraction kit was used to purify genomic DNA from total PBMCs and tumor samples. Collected pretreatment and during treatment, PBMCs were isolated and stored as previously described.

Concerning this clone: Its antigen has not been determined. No base quality values were provided; no much bigger clone lies one nucleotide off.

To estimate absolute template abundance from read counts, synthetic TCR analog templates were spiked into each PCR. TCRbeta CDR3 regions were amplified from genomic DNA with bias-controlled V and J gene primers using the immunoSEQ assay. Sequencing of rearranged TCRbeta segments was performed at approximately 20X coverage. The study's own analysis went as follows. Sequencing errors were corrected by clustering and CDR3s were annotated against IMGT to assign V, D and J genes. Downstream analyses used only productive TCRbeta rearrangements, leaving out any out-of-frame or stop-codon sequences. Clonality was computed as one minus Shannon entropy normalized by the log of the number of unique productive sequences. Clones differing between time points or between blood and tumor were identified by Fisher's exact test with Benjamini-Hochberg correction at adjusted p below 0.01. TCRdb carries this immuneACCESS record with in-frame sequences only. Its versions omit some clonotypes, under half of them owing to an unresolved V gene in the studies checked, with the rest unexplained. The V and J calls and clone size are taken from that table; D and trimming were inferred from the DNA. The sample table shows 43,000 or so clones, and 80% are seen once. In total, the top ten clones hold roughly 16% of the sample.

The source is a man between 60 and 75 years old with urothelial cancer. Sequences were derived from PBMCs, sampled around atezolizumab (anti-PD-L1) treatment. The receptor chain draws on TRBV10-3 and TRBJ2-3, with 10 bases in between that match TRBD1. The CDR3 reads CAISGQGADTQYF. The nucleotide sequence is given as TGTGCCATCAGTGGACAGGGGGCCGATACGCAGTATTTT.